The 24 T cell receptor beta chains below all came from one sample that was sequenced in a study of blood T cell repertoires in COVID-19. The method was immunoSEQ multiplex PCR; TCRdb's version includes in-frame clones alone and lacks a portion of them. The repertoire holds about 440,000 clones, with around 91% as singletons. Input material: PBMCs or T cells enriched from blood (not recorded which). The receptors here all came from a man aged 18 to 29 who had recovered from COVID-19.

This clone has more than one count but fewer than ten. The rearrangement uses TRBV28 and TRBJ1-1, with 8 bases fitting TRBD1. Per germline, CDR1 MDHEN and CDR2 SYDVKM. This CDR3 contains 14 residues. V lost 1 base and J lost 5; bases outside the gene matches: 3. The CDR3 reads CASSLSQGVTEAFF. The CDR3 bases are TGTGCCAGCAGTTTATCACAGGGGGTGACTGAAGCTTTCTTT.

This chain links TRBV5-1 with TRBJ1-6; 9 bases line up with TRBD1. The V segment lost 4 bases and the J segment 5 bases; nucleotides outside the gene matches: 1. Germline V gives CDR1 SGHRS, CDR2 YFSETQ. The CDR3 covers 14 residues. The CDR3 here is CASSRDRDNSPLHF. The CDR3 DNA reads as TGCGCCAGCAGCCGGGACAGGGATAATTCACCCCTCCACTTT.

In this sample, this clone turned up a few times. The V call is TRBV7-3, the J call TRBJ1-6, with 7 bases that match TRBD1. The germline V gene encodes CDR1 SGHTA and CDR2 FQGTGA. The CDR3 covers 15 residues. Trimming cost V 0 bases and J 8 bases; bases outside gene matches: 4. The CDR3 spells CASSLTRQGDSPLHF. The CDR3 DNA sequence: TGTGCCAGCAGCTTAACTAGGCAGGGGGATTCACCCCTCCACTTT.

The chain carries TRBV27 and TRBJ1-6; D gene unclear. The CDR3 extends over 12 amino acids. CDR1 and CDR2 from the germline V gene are MNHEY and SMNVEV (reference sequence). The germline V and J ends were trimmed by 3 bases and 8 bases, with 5 bases remaining between them. The CDR3 DNA sequence: TGTGCCAGCAGTTTTTCGGATTCACCCCTCCACTTT. Its translation: CASSFSDSPLHF.

The chain uses TRBV2 and TRBJ1-4; TRBD1 matches 7 bases. Per the germline V gene, CDR1 is SNHLY and CDR2 is FYNNEI. J was trimmed by 7 bases and V by 6 bases; bases with no gene match: 5. This CDR3 comprises 13 residues. CDR3 protein: CASRPDRVEKLFF. The CDR3 DNA follows: TGTGCCAGCAGACCAGACAGGGTTGAAAAACTGTTTTTT.

The chain combines TRBV27 with TRBJ1-5, with D possibly matching TRBD1 (5 bases). V shed 4 bases and J shed 7 bases, with 14 bases lying between them. CDR1 is MNHEY and CDR2 is SMNVEV in the germline V gene (reference sequence). The CDR3 totals 14 residues. The CDR3 is CASSYLGPNQPQHF. CDR3 sequence (DNA): TGTGCCAGCAGTTATTTGGGGCCTAACCAGCCCCAGCATTTT.

The chain employs TRBV14 and TRBJ1-4; 7 bases align to TRBD1. The CDR3 spans 13 residues. Germline trimming cut 6 bases from V and 10 bases from J; bases unmatched to any gene: 8. Germline loops: CDR1 SGHDN, CDR2 FVKESK. The CDR3 region has the DNA TGTGCCAGCAGACCCCGGACAGGCGGAAAACTGTTTTTT. Amino acid sequence: CASRPRTGGKLFF.

The gene calls are TRBV6-1 and TRBJ1-1, with 8 bases matching TRBD1. The CDR3 runs 15 residues. The germline CDR1 and CDR2 sequences are MNHNS and SASEGT. After removal of 2 bases from V and 5 bases from J, the junction contained 7 bases not matched to a gene. The CDR3 sequence: CASSESPQGATEAFF. CDR3 in DNA: TGTGCCAGCAGTGAAAGTCCCCAGGGGGCGACTGAAGCTTTCTTT.

The CDR3: CASSLGGGLDLYGYTF. The CDR3 DNA is TGTGCCAGCAGCTTGGGGGGGGGACTAGACCTCTATGGCTACACCTTC. The chain recombines TRBV7-6 with TRBJ1-2; maybe TRBD1 (5 bases). The V end lost 3 bases, the J end lost 4 bases, and 18 bases lay between the germline ends. The CDR3 extends over 16 amino acids. Germline CDR1 and CDR2: SGHVS and FNYEAQ.

The chain links TRBV5-4 to TRBJ2-7; 9 bases line up with TRBD2. The germline V gene encodes CDR1 SGHNT and CDR2 YYREEE (reference sequence). Trimming at V came to 4 bases and at J to 5 bases, leaving 7 bases not matched to a gene. CDR3 size: 14 residues. The CDR3, as DNA: TGTGCCAGCAGCGGCGGTAGCGGGAGCCACGAGCAGTACTTC. Amino acid sequence: CASSGGSGSHEQYF.

The chain is built from TRBV2 and TRBJ1-1; 7 bases match TRBD1. V trimming: 6 bases; J trimming: 8 bases; junction bases outside the gene matches: 3. The CDR3 totals 11 residues. Germline CDR1 and CDR2: SNHLY and FYNNEI. CDR3 DNA sequence: TGTGCCAGCAGCTTCAGGGGGGAAGCTTTCTTT. As protein: CASSFRGEAFF.

The sample holds a few counts of this clone. The rearrangement uses TRBV9 and TRBJ2-1; TRBD2 agrees at 7 bases. The CDR3 spans 16 residues. J was trimmed by 8 bases and V by 0 bases; bases with no gene match: 11. Germline CDR1 reads SGDLS; CDR2 reads YYNGEE. CDR3 nucleotides: TGTGCCAGCAGCGTAGCGGCCGGGTTACGGGAGGATGAGCAGTTCTTC. Protein: CASSVAAGLREDEQFF.

J is TRBJ2-7 and V is TRBV2; D ambiguous. This CDR3 has 16 residues. Germline CDR1 SNHLY, CDR2 FYNNEI. The V end lost 3 bases, the J end lost 1 base, and 16 bases lay between the germline ends. The CDR3 reads CASSDPGGLQSYEQYF. Written as DNA, the CDR3 is TGTGCCAGCAGTGACCCTGGCGGCCTTCAGTCCTACGAGCAGTACTTC. The full variable domain, rest sourced from reference TRBV2 and TRBJ2-7, is EPEVTQTPSHQVTQMGQEVILRCVPISNHLYFYWYRQILGQKVEFLVSFYNNEISEKSEIFDDQFSVERPDGSNFTLKIRSTKLEDSAMYFCASSDPGGLQSYEQYFGPGTRLTVT.

V is TRBV5-1 and J is TRBJ1-5; D is unresolved. The CDR3 has 15 residues. Trimming stripped 5 bases from V and 3 bases from J, with 15 bases between. CDR1 and CDR2 from the germline V gene are SGHRS and YFSETQ. The CDR3 nucleotides read TGCGCCAGCAGGCCCGGGATCCTAGACAATCAGCCCCAGCATTTT. Protein sequence: CASRPGILDNQPQHF. Variable domain in full (rest from reference TRBV5-1 and TRBJ1-5): KAGVTQTPRYLIKTRGQQVTLSCSPISGHRSVSWYQQTPGQGLQFLFEYFSETQRNKGNFPGRFSGRQFSNSRSEMNVSTLELGDSALYLCASRPGILDNQPQHFGDGTRLSIL.

V gene TRBV27 combines with J gene TRBJ2-3; no firm D call. Germline assignment: CDR1 MNHEY and CDR2 SMNVEV (reference sequence). The V gene lost 3 bases and the J gene lost 0 bases, with 4 bases spanning the gap. The CDR3 length is 13 residues. CDR3 DNA sequence: TGTGCCAGCAGTTTCTCTAGCACAGATACGCAGTATTTT. This sequence encodes CASSFSSTDTQYF.

The CDR3 is CASSMQADNEQFF. As DNA, the CDR3 is TGTGCCAGTAGTATGCAAGCGGACAATGAGCAGTTCTTC. The rearrangement links TRBV19 to TRBJ2-1, with D perhaps matching TRBD2 (5 bases). Germline V gene lookup returns CDR1 LNHDA and CDR2 SQIVND (reference sequence). The CDR3 consists of 13 residues. The V gene lost 3 bases and the J gene lost 5 bases, with 8 bases spanning the gap.

The chain carries TRBV7-6 and TRBJ1-1, with 10 nucleotides matching TRBD1. This CDR3 is 14 amino acids long. V shed 7 bases, J shed 3 bases, and the junction held 5 bases outside the gene matches. Germline assignment: CDR1 SGHVS and CDR2 FNYEAQ. The CDR3 DNA follows: TGTGCCAGCATACGGGACAGGGGTCACACTGAAGCTTTCTTT. Translating it yields CASIRDRGHTEAFF.

CDR3 loop: CASSSGTLRTNEKLFF. CDR3 bases: TGTGCCAGCAGTTCCGGGACTCTACGAACTAATGAAAAACTGTTTTTT. The chain is built from TRBV27 and TRBJ1-4, with D possibly TRBD1 on 5 matching bases. CDR1 is MNHEY and CDR2 is SMNVEV in the germline V gene (reference sequence). The CDR3 length is 16 residues. Deletions cut 4 bases from V and 1 base from J, with 13 bases between.

The rearrangement joins TRBV9 to TRBJ2-5, with D tentatively TRBD2 (6 bases). Germline V lookup: CDR1 SGDLS, CDR2 YYNGEE. V lost 4 bases, J lost 2 bases, and 12 bases lay in between. This CDR3 is 14 amino acids long. The CDR3 sequence is CASSSRDFQETQYF. As DNA, the CDR3 is TGTGCCAGCAGCTCCCGGGACTTTCAAGAGACCCAGTACTTC. Together with reference TRBV9 and TRBJ2-5, the CDR3 gives the full variable domain: DSGVTQTPKHLITATGQRVTLRCSPRSGDLSVYWYQQSLDQGLQFLIQYYNGEERAKGNILERFSAQQFPDLHSELNLSSLELGDSALYFCASSSRDFQETQYFGPGTRLLVL.

The chain combines TRBV4-1 with TRBJ1-3; 7 bases match TRBD1. Germline V gene data show CDR1 as MGHRA and CDR2 as YSYEKL. V gave up 6 bases and J gave up 2 bases; unmatched junction bases: 4. The CDR3 totals 14 residues. CDR3 bases: TGCGCCAGCAGAACAGGGGTGACTGGAAACACCATATATTTT. Protein: CASRTGVTGNTIYF.

The chain has TRBV28 and TRBJ2-2, with a weak D call TRBD2 (5 bases). The CDR3 length is 17 residues. V lost 6 bases to trimming and J lost 2 bases, with 19 bases between them. The germline CDR1 and CDR2 sequences are MDHEN and SYDVKM. In DNA form, the CDR3 reads TGTGCCAGCAGAGCCCTGCCGGGGAGAAGTAACACCGGGGAGCTGTTTTTT. Its translation: CASRALPGRSNTGELFF.

J is TRBJ2-4 and V is TRBV2, with 7 bases that match TRBD1. With 3 bases clipped from V and 1 base from J, the junction kept 3 bases outside the gene matches. Germline V gene lookup returns CDR1 SNHLY and CDR2 FYNNEI. The CDR3 extends over 15 amino acids. The CDR3 DNA is TGTGCCAGCAGTGATCCGGGACAGGCCAAAAACATTCAGTACTTC. Translated: CASSDPGQAKNIQYF.

The chain uses TRBV10-3 and TRBJ1-2, with TRBD1 as a possible D gene (6 bases). The ends were cut back, 1 base at V and 2 bases at J, with 11 bases in the middle. CDR1 is ENHRY, CDR2 SYGVKD, per germline. This CDR3 region has 15 residues. The CDR3, as DNA: TGTGCCATCAGTGAGTTTGGAACAGGGAACTATGGCTACACCTTC. Residues: CAISEFGTGNYGYTF.

V is TRBV18 and J is TRBJ2-2; 8 bases are a match to TRBD1. CDR1 is KGHSH, CDR2 LQKENI, per germline. CDR3 size: 17 residues. Trimming cost V 0 bases and J 4 bases; bases outside gene matches: 7. Here the CDR3 reads CASSPPVGQGPTGELFF. The DNA for the CDR3 is TGTGCCAGCTCACCACCGGTAGGACAGGGTCCCACCGGGGAGCTGTTTTTT.